These 12 T cell receptor beta chains were sequenced from one sample in a study of shared clonotypes between healthy human individuals. Method: immunoSEQ multiplex PCR; TCRdb's copy keeps in-frame clones and lacks some. The data contain about 1.1 million clones, 75% to 85% of them singletons. The sequenced material came from memory CD4+ T cells from PBMCs. Subset noted: CD45RA-negative fraction. These receptor sequences come from a man aged 18 to 35 in good health. Some clones in this sample may be carry-over from other donors' samples.

This clone occurred a few times. The chain is built from TRBV5-6 and TRBJ1-2; D not certain. The CDR3 is 16 amino acids. V lost 0 bases and J 0 bases, leaving 12 bases between the germline ends. Germline V gives CDR1 SGHDT, CDR2 YYEEEE. Here the CDR3 reads CASSLAGRATNYGYTF. The CDR3 nucleotides read TGTGCCAGCAGCTTGGCCGGGCGGGCGACTAACTATGGCTACACCTTC.

The gene calls are TRBV30 and TRBJ2-3; tentatively, D is TRBD1 or TRBD2 (5 bases each). CDR1 and CDR2 (germline): GTSNPN, SVGIG (reference sequence). The CDR3 runs 14 residues. V shed 5 bases and J shed 2 bases, with 14 bases lying between them. CDR3 loop: CAWQPGRITDTQYF. Written as DNA, the CDR3 is TGTGCCTGGCAACCGGGACGGATCACAGATACGCAGTATTTT.

The sample holds a few counts of this clone. The chain joins TRBV29-1 to TRBJ1-5; TRBD1 matches at 8 bases. Germline V gives CDR1 SQVTM, CDR2 ANQGSEA. The CDR3 is 14 amino acids. V lost 5 bases and J lost 3; bases outside the gene matches: 6. As DNA, the CDR3 is TGCAGCGTTACGACAGGGGCGAACAATCAGCCCCAGCATTTT. Its translation is CSVTTGANNQPQHF.

This chain uses TRBV4-3 with TRBJ2-2, with 9 bases lining up with TRBD1. The CDR3 loop spans 17 amino acids. Trimming took 2 bases from V and 0 from J; bases not matched to a gene: 4. Per germline, CDR1 LGHNA and CDR2 YSLEER. The CDR3 bases are TGCGCCAGCAGCCAACTCACAGGGGGCGCGAACACCGGGGAGCTGTTTTTT. Residues: CASSQLTGGANTGELFF.

This chain links TRBV7-3 with TRBJ2-1; D tentatively fits TRBD1 or TRBD2 (6 bases each). Germline V gene sequence: CDR1 SGHTA, CDR2 FQGTGA. The CDR3 is made up of 16 amino acids. Trimming removed 5 bases at V and 4 bases at J, with 18 bases between. CDR3 loop: CASSRGRSTGYNEQFF. Written as DNA, the CDR3 is TGTGCCAGCAGCCGGGGGCGGAGTACCGGTTACAATGAGCAGTTCTTC.

This clone was detected a few times. The V gene is TRBV7-2, the J gene TRBJ2-5; a possible D gene is TRBD2 (6 bases). The CDR3 contains 17 residues. V was shortened by 0 bases and J by 5 bases, with 19 bases between the two germline ends. Per the germline V gene, CDR1 is SGHTA and CDR2 is FQGNSA. This CDR3 is CASSLAARIGGKETQYF. CDR3 DNA: TGTGCCAGCAGCTTAGCAGCGAGAATCGGAGGGAAGGAGACCCAGTACTTC.

The chain employs TRBV5-8 and TRBJ1-5; no reliable D call. The CDR3 sequence is 15 residues long. Germline V gives CDR1 SGHTS, CDR2 YDEGEE. Between the trimmed V and J ends, which lost 6 bases and 0 bases, there was a span of 13 bases. The chain's CDR3 is CASTPLPYSNQPQHF. In DNA form, the CDR3 reads TGTGCCAGCACCCCTTTACCGTATAGCAATCAGCCCCAGCATTTT.

J is TRBJ2-7 and V is TRBV4-2, with TRBD2 matching over 7 bases. J lost 0 bases, V lost 0 bases, and 5 bases had no gene match. The length of the CDR3 is 16 residues. Germline assignment: CDR1 LGHNA and CDR2 YNFKEQ. As DNA, the CDR3 is TGTGCCAGCAGCCAAGATAGCGGGTCTAGCTCCTACGAGCAGTACTTC. It yields the protein CASSQDSGSSSYEQYF.

This clone was seen more than once but under ten times. This chain links TRBV6-5 with TRBJ2-2; possible D gene TRBD1, 5 bases. Germline-derived CDR1 and CDR2 are MNHEY and SVGAGI. V dropped 6 bases and J dropped 0 bases, with 11 bases sitting between them. The CDR3 totals 15 residues. The CDR3 protein is CASSAGQPNTGELFF. Here the CDR3 DNA reads TGTGCCAGCAGCGCCGGACAACCGAACACCGGGGAGCTGTTTTTT.

V gene TRBV28 combines with J gene TRBJ2-6; D remains ambiguous. Trimming pared 3 bases from V and 0 bases from J, leaving 15 bases between. The CDR3 sequence is 18 residues long. Germline V gene data show CDR1 as MDHEN and CDR2 as SYDVKM. CDR3 coding DNA: TGTGCCAGCAGTTTTGGGAATACAGTCACCTCTGGGGCCAACGTCCTGACTTTC. Translating it yields CASSFGNTVTSGANVLTF. The full variable domain, its missing parts supplied by reference TRBV28 and TRBJ2-6, is DVKVTQSSRYLVKRTGEKVFLECVQDMDHENMFWYRQDPGLGLRLIYFSYDVKMKEKGDIPEGYSVSREKKERFSLILESASTNQTSMYLCASSFGNTVTSGANVLTFGAGSRLTVL.

The chain has TRBV15 and TRBJ2-7, with 7 positions matching TRBD1. The germline V gene has CDR1 LNHNV and CDR2 YYDKDF (reference sequence). J was trimmed by 3 bases and V by 0 bases; bases with no gene match: 5. The CDR3 loop spans 15 amino acids. The CDR3 bases are TGTGCCACCAGCAGAGAATTGGGACAGCTCTACGAGCAGTACTTC. It yields the protein CATSRELGQLYEQYF. The whole variable domain, remainder taken from reference TRBV15 and TRBJ2-7, is DAMVIQNPRYQVTQFGKPVTLSCSQTLNHNVMYWYQQKSSQAPKLLFHYYDKDFNNEADTPDNFQSRRPNTSFCFLDIRSPGLGDTAMYLCATSRELGQLYEQYFGPGTRLTVT.

The chain links TRBV6-1 to TRBJ2-7; 16 nucleotides agree with TRBD2. Germline loops: CDR1 MNHNS, CDR2 SASEGT. Trimming removed 4 bases from V and 3 bases from J; junction bases left unmatched: 12. The CDR3 covers 19 residues. In nucleotides, the CDR3 is TGTGCCAGCAGTGCGACCTCCGGGACTAGCGGGAGGGCCCGCTACGAGCAGTACTTC. It translates to CASSATSGTSGRARYEQYF.